These 27 T cell receptor beta chains were sequenced from one sample in a study of blood T cells in healthy people across ages. The second PCR ran about 6 to 12 cycles with a sample-barcoded 5' primer and J-beta primers. TCRdb reanalysed the 5' RACE reads using MiXCR and keeps one entry per CDR3 protein. The data show about a million distinct CDR3 sequences, with 40% to 60% seen just once and 13% held by the top ten. Sequencing used blood. Receptor source: a man between 25 and 39 years old in good health.

The gene calls are TRBV9 and TRBJ2-7; D may correspond to TRBD1 or TRBD2 (6 bases each). With 3 bases removed from V and 4 bases from J, the gap between germline ends came to 14 bases. In germline, CDR1 is SGDLS, CDR2 YYNGEE. This CDR3 has 14 residues. The chain's CDR3 is CASSGGAGVYEQYF. The CDR3 DNA reads TGTGCCAGCAGCGGGGGGGCAGGGGTGTACGAGCAGTACTTC. Complete variable domain (other parts from reference TRBV9 and TRBJ2-7): DSGVTQTPKHLITATGQRVTLRCSPRSGDLSVYWYQQSLDQGLQFLIQYYNGEERAKGNILERFSAQQFPDLHSELNLSSLELGDSALYFCASSGGAGVYEQYFGPGTRLTVT.

This clonotype was counted a few times. This chain joins TRBV7-8 and TRBJ2-7; 9 nucleotides line up with TRBD1. The V gene end was trimmed by 5 bases and the J gene end by 5 bases; junction bases not matched to a gene: 10. The germline CDR1 and CDR2 sequences are SGHVS and FQNEAQ. This CDR3 has 15 residues. CDR3 sequence reads: CASSATAWTGDEQYF. CDR3 nucleotides: TGTGCCAGCAGCGCGACGGCCTGGACAGGGGACGAGCAGTACTTC. The entire variable domain, with the rest obtained from reference TRBV7-8 and TRBJ2-7, is as follows: GAGVSQSPRYKVAKRGQDVALRCDPISGHVSLFWYQQALGQGPEFLTYFQNEAQLDKSGLPSDRFFAERPEGSVSTLKIQRTQQEDSAVYLCASSATAWTGDEQYFGPGTRLTVT.

The rearrangement links TRBV28 to TRBJ2-7, with TRBD1 matching over 8 bases. Germline trimming cut 6 bases from V and 0 bases from J; bases unmatched to any gene: 7. Germline CDR1 is MDHEN and CDR2 is SYDVKM. The CDR3 is 15 amino acids. CDR3 bases: TGTGCCAGCAGCCAAGAGGACAGGGTCTCCTACGAGCAGTACTTC. Protein: CASSQEDRVSYEQYF.

The chain carries TRBV7-2 and TRBJ2-5; no firm D call. The J call may not be correct, given that the DNA end is closer to TRBJ2-7. Germline-derived CDR1 and CDR2 are SGHTA and FQGNSA. This CDR3 is 11 amino acids long. CDR3 in DNA: TGTGCCACATCGGCAGACTACGAGCAGTACTTC. Translating gives CATSADYEQYF.

The rearrangement joins TRBV24-1 to TRBJ2-5, with TRBD2 matching 8 bases. Germline V gives CDR1 KGHDR, CDR2 SFDVKD. This CDR3 is built from 13 residues. Trimming took 8 bases from V and 6 from J; bases not matched to a gene: 7. The CDR3 reads CATNSGELKTQYF. CDR3 nucleotides: TGTGCCACCAATAGCGGGGAGCTTAAGACCCAGTACTTC.

V usage is TRBV20-1 and J usage is TRBJ2-3; TRBD2 matches at 7 bases. The V segment lost 5 bases and the J segment 4 bases; nucleotides outside the gene matches: 0. From germline, CDR1 is DFQATT and CDR2 SNEGSKA (reference sequence). CDR3 size: 11 residues. The CDR3 DNA sequence: TGCAGTGCTGGACTAGCAGATACGCAGTATTTT. Translation gives CSAGLADTQYF.

This clonotype was seen only a few times. The gene calls are TRBV6-1 and TRBJ1-6; D unresolved. The CDR3 covers 14 residues. The germline gives CDR1 MNHNS, CDR2 SASEGT. Trimming left V 4 bases short and J 6 bases short, with 10 bases between. This CDR3 reads CASSAVGGNSPLHF. The CDR3 DNA is TGTGCCAGCAGTGCCGTAGGAGGTAATTCACCCCTCCACTTT.

The chain has TRBV7-2 and TRBJ1-6; no firm D call. The CDR3 sequence is 16 residues long. CDR1 and CDR2 (germline): SGHTA, FQGNSA. V shed 1 base and J shed 7 bases, with 14 bases lying between them. In DNA form, the CDR3 reads TGTGCCAGCAGCTTAGAGCCCGACACTCTGAATTCACCCCTCCACTTT. Translating gives CASSLEPDTLNSPLHF.

This chain uses TRBV7-2 with TRBJ2-1; D not certain. Germline values: CDR1 SGHTA, CDR2 FQGNSA. With 10 bases removed from V and 0 bases from J, the gap between germline ends came to 13 bases. This CDR3 has 14 residues. The chain's CDR3 is CATTGGHSYNEQFF. CDR3 nucleotides: TGTGCCACAACCGGCGGCCACTCCTACAATGAGCAGTTCTTC.

This clonotype appeared a few times. V is TRBV25-1 and J is TRBJ1-1; D may be TRBD1 (5 bases). The V end lost 2 bases, the J end lost 5 bases, and 9 bases lay between the germline ends. Germline V CDR1 and CDR2: MGHDK, SYGVNS. This CDR3 contains 13 residues. The CDR3: CASSEGGGTEAFF. The CDR3 DNA is TGTGCCAGCAGTGAAGGTGGGGGTACTGAAGCTTTCTTT.

The chain combines TRBV5-1 with TRBJ2-7, with TRBD2 identical over 8 bases. The V gene's germline CDR1 is SGHRS and CDR2 YFSETQ. CDR3 size: 16 residues. V was pared by 4 bases and J by 1 base, with 10 bases of the junction left unmatched. Here the CDR3 DNA reads TGCGCCAGCAGCGAGGGCCCCGCGGGGGGTTCCTACGAGCAGTACTTC. It specifies CASSEGPAGGSYEQYF.

Only a few counts were recorded for this clonotype. This chain uses TRBV20-1 with TRBJ2-7; 9 bases fit TRBD1. CDR1 and CDR2 (germline): DFQATT, SNEGSKA (reference sequence). V dropped 7 bases and J dropped 6; count of bases not matched to a gene: 10. This CDR3 has 13 residues. CDR3 in amino acids: CSGLGQGFTEQYF. The CDR3 bases are TGCAGTGGGCTGGGACAGGGTTTCACCGAGCAGTACTTC.

The rearrangement links TRBV29-1 to TRBJ1-2; D perhaps matches TRBD1 (5 bases). CDR3 size: 12 residues. V was clipped by 6 bases and J by 8 bases, with 16 bases between them. Per germline, CDR1 SQVTM and CDR2 ANQGSEA. The CDR3 bases are TGCAGCGTGAAGGGGCTCCCTAGCGGCTACACCTTC. It yields the protein CSVKGLPSGYTF.

This chain joins TRBV6-5 and TRBJ2-7; 13 positions agree with TRBD2. V lost 7 bases to trimming and J lost 3 bases; unmatched junction nucleotides: 9. The CDR3 extends over 16 amino acids. Germline V gene data show CDR1 as MNHEY and CDR2 as SVGAGI. The CDR3 protein is CASTSRLAGGYYEQYF. CDR3 in DNA: TGTGCCAGCACCAGTAGACTAGCGGGGGGCTACTACGAGCAGTACTTC.

The chain carries TRBV5-1 and TRBJ2-7; D is perhaps TRBD2 (5 bases). The germline CDR1 and CDR2 sequences are SGHRS and YFSETQ. V was trimmed by 5 bases and J by 3 bases, leaving 9 bases between them. This CDR3 is 12 amino acids long. As DNA, the CDR3 is TGCGCCAGCAGGGCGGAGGTCTACGAGCAGTACTTC. This sequence encodes CASRAEVYEQYF.

The chain employs TRBV24-1 and TRBJ2-7; 9 bases line up with TRBD1. The CDR3 has 14 amino acids. Germline CDR1 reads KGHDR; CDR2 reads SFDVKD. V shed 2 bases and J 6 bases; nucleotides not matched to a gene: 4. The CDR3 spells CATSDWRQGGEQYF. CDR3 bases: TGTGCCACCAGTGATTGGCGACAGGGGGGCGAGCAGTACTTC.

This clonotype was counted between two and nine times. This chain links TRBV12-5 with TRBJ2-1; 7 positions agree with TRBD2. The germline V gene encodes CDR1 LGHNT and CDR2 FRNRAP. The CDR3 runs 16 residues. V trimming: 0 bases; J trimming: 4 bases; junction bases outside the gene matches: 6. The CDR3 loop is CASGLVVGTNYNEQFF. CDR3 coding DNA: TGTGCTAGTGGTTTGGTAGTGGGGACTAATTACAATGAGCAGTTCTTC.

The J gene is TRBJ1-4, the V gene TRBV29-1, with TRBD1 matching 12 bases. The CDR3 length is 14 residues. Germline assignment: CDR1 SQVTM and CDR2 ANQGSEA. Trimming at V came to 4 bases and at J to 5 bases, leaving 2 bases not matched to a gene. Written as DNA, the CDR3 is TGCAGCGTTGCCGGGACAGGGGGCAATGAAAAACTGTTTTTT. Amino acid sequence: CSVAGTGGNEKLFF.

The chain uses TRBV20-1 and TRBJ2-3; 10 bases match TRBD2. V shed 1 base and J 3 bases; nucleotides not matched to a gene: 7. CDR1 and CDR2 (germline): DFQATT, SNEGSKA (reference sequence). The CDR3 is 16 amino acids. CDR3 nucleotide sequence: TGCAGTGCTAGAGGATCTAGCGGGAGCGTTACAGATACGCAGTATTTT. This codes for CSARGSSGSVTDTQYF.

J is TRBJ2-7 and V is TRBV29-1, with 9 bases matching TRBD1. Per germline, CDR1 SQVTM and CDR2 ANQGSEA. The CDR3 consists of 14 residues. The V segment lost 6 bases and the J segment 4 bases; nucleotides outside the gene matches: 10. The CDR3 here is CSVGPGQGGYEQYF. CDR3 in DNA: TGCAGCGTAGGCCCGGGACAGGGAGGTTACGAGCAGTACTTC.

The sample holds many counts of this clonotype. This may be a read error: a much more frequent sequence differs by one nucleotide. The chain links TRBV9 to TRBJ2-7; D remains ambiguous. The CDR3 has 13 residues. Germline V gives CDR1 SGDLS, CDR2 YYNGEE. Trimming removed 4 bases from V and 7 bases from J, with 15 bases in between. CDR3 in amino acids: CASSCSGVGEQYF. CDR3 in DNA: TGTGCCAGCAGCTGTTCAGGCGTGGGGGAGCAGTACTTC.

This clonotype was picked up a small number of times. J is TRBJ2-1 and V is TRBV5-6; D unresolved. The germline V gene has CDR1 SGHDT and CDR2 YYEEEE. Trimming took 4 bases from V and 6 from J, leaving 14 bases between them. CDR3 size: 14 residues. The CDR3 sequence is CASSRTQVGNEQFF. CDR3 in DNA: TGTGCCAGCAGCCGAACCCAGGTGGGCAATGAGCAGTTCTTC.

The chain recombines TRBV3-1 with TRBJ2-5; D gene unclear. From germline, CDR1 is LGHDT and CDR2 YNNKEL (reference sequence). Trimming shortened V by 0 bases and J by 5 bases, and 13 bases separated the two germline ends. This CDR3 has 15 residues. The chain's CDR3 is CASSQEWSSSETQYF. DNA of the CDR3: TGTGCCAGCAGCCAAGAATGGTCTAGTTCGGAGACCCAGTACTTC.

This clonotype was observed a handful of times. This rearrangement joins TRBV5-1 to TRBJ2-1; 15 bases are shared with TRBD2. Germline V gene lookup returns CDR1 SGHRS and CDR2 YFSETQ. The CDR3 is 16 amino acids. V dropped 1 base and J dropped 7; count of bases not matched to a gene: 3. The DNA for the CDR3 is TGCGCCAGCAGCTTGACCGGGACTAGCGGGGGGAATGAGCAGTTCTTC. It specifies CASSLTGTSGGNEQFF.

The chain links TRBV29-1 to TRBJ2-3; D is unresolved. This CDR3 is built from 12 residues. V shed 8 bases and J shed 5 bases, with 14 bases lying between them. Germline V gives CDR1 SQVTM, CDR2 ANQGSEA. The CDR3 bases are TGCAGCTCCAGACTGTCCCAAGATACGCAGTATTTT. Its protein is CSSRLSQDTQYF.

This rearrangement joins TRBV28 to TRBJ2-1, with D perhaps TRBD1 (6 bases). The CDR3 is 16 amino acids. With 5 bases removed from V and 1 base from J, the gap between germline ends came to 15 bases. CDR1 MDHEN and CDR2 SYDVKM come from the germline V gene. CDR3 sequence (DNA): TGTGCCAGCAGTGTTTCCGGGACAATTTCCTACAATGAGCAGTTCTTC. Translation gives CASSVSGTISYNEQFF. The whole variable domain, remainder taken from reference TRBV28 and TRBJ2-1, is DVKVTQSSRYLVKRTGEKVFLECVQDMDHENMFWYRQDPGLGLRLIYFSYDVKMKEKGDIPEGYSVSREKKERFSLILESASTNQTSMYLCASSVSGTISYNEQFFGPGTRLTVL.

There are a few counts of this clonotype. The V gene is TRBV20-1, the J gene TRBJ1-1; D is possibly TRBD1 (6 bases). With 0 bases removed from V and 6 bases from J, the gap between germline ends came to 11 bases. This CDR3 comprises 13 residues. Per the germline V gene, CDR1 is DFQATT and CDR2 is SNEGSKA (reference sequence). The CDR3 region is CSARDVGGAEAFF. CDR3 sequence (DNA): TGCAGTGCTAGAGATGTAGGGGGGGCTGAAGCTTTCTTT.